This T cell receptor (beta chain) derives from a study of cytomegalovirus exposure and HLA in healthy donors. CDR3 length equals 14 residues. Per the germline V gene, CDR1 is MNHNS and CDR2 is SASEGT. V was shortened by 3 bases and J by 0 bases, with 8 bases between the two germline ends. This clone was detected only once. Its target is not known. Broader study findings: Across all donors, roughly uniform sequencing depth was an assumption of the presence/absence analyses. With later analysis, a missense DCLRE1C variant became linked to TCR beta V- and J-gene trimming.

60 Vbeta and 13 Jbeta primers were used in PCR. Repertoires were generated with immunoSEQ multiplex PCR, while TCRdb's copy carries only in-frame clones and drops some. Among fewer than 95,000 clones listed, 70% to 90% were seen once. Each donor was healthy, and each was a bone marrow donor. The sample taken for sequencing was PBMCs. The V and J genes are TRBV6-1 and TRBJ1-1, with D perhaps TRBD1 (5 bases). The receptor was isolated from a man younger than 35 in good health and CMV-seronegative. The CDR3 loop is CASSEEGLNTEAFF. The CDR3 DNA reads TGTGCCAGCAGTGAGGAGGGACTGAACACTGAAGCTTTCTTT.